The 29 T cell receptor beta chains listed next were all sequenced from one sample in a study of vaccination and CD4 T cells after COVID-19. No antigen has been identified for these receptors. Sequencing of cultured CD4+ T cell DNA used the Oncomine TCR Beta short-read assay. Genomic DNA was drawn out of CD4+ T cells grown in culture. TCRdb ran MiXCR on the PCR reads and lists one entry per CDR3 protein. Among approximately 9,000 distinct CDR3 sequences listed, about 35% were seen once. The treatment was: approximately nine-day PBMC culture with coronavirus spike peptide pools or control peptides (ViraFEST assay). Unexposed donor CD4+ T cells predated the COVID-19 pandemic, collected 2011-2018. What was sequenced was CD4+ T cells from blood, cultured in vitro. These receptors came from a human donor in good health.

This clonotype was recorded only once. The chain has TRBV18 and TRBJ1-4, with 8 positions matching TRBD1. The V and J ends lost 5 bases and 14 bases, in that order; junction bases with no gene match: 16. From germline, CDR1 is KGHSH and CDR2 LQKENI. This CDR3 has 15 residues. CDR3 in amino acids: CASSEHRDRLSVLFF. The CDR3 region has the DNA TGTGCCAGCTCAGAACATCGGGACAGGCTCAGTGTGCTGTTTTTT.

The chain combines TRBV24-1 with TRBJ2-7; possibly TRBD1 or TRBD2 for D (5 bases each). The CDR3 runs to 14 residues. Germline values: CDR1 KGHDR, CDR2 SFDVKD. V lost 3 bases and J lost 2, with 10 bases in between. DNA for the CDR3: TGTGCCACCAGTGATCCGCAGGGAGCCTACGAGCAGTACTTC. This encodes CATSDPQGAYEQYF.

By frequency in the sample, this clonotype is medium-sized. The chain employs TRBV6-5 and TRBJ1-2; 7 bases are shared with TRBD1. The CDR3 spans 16 residues. V lost 2 bases, J lost 5 bases, and 11 bases stayed unmatched. Germline V gives CDR1 MNHEY, CDR2 SVGAGI. CDR3 sequence reads: CASSYKGQSRGYGYTF. For the CDR3, the DNA is TGTGCCAGCAGTTACAAGGGACAGTCCCGGGGGTATGGCTACACCTTC.

The genes are TRBV5-1 and TRBJ1-2; 11 bases map to TRBD1. This CDR3 region has 15 residues. With 0 bases clipped from V and 8 bases from J, the junction kept 6 bases outside the gene matches. Germline loops: CDR1 SGHRS, CDR2 YFSETQ. CDR3: CASSLETGTGGGYTF. The CDR3, as DNA: TGCGCCAGCAGCTTGGAGACCGGGACAGGGGGAGGCTACACCTTC.

V usage is TRBV5-1 and J usage is TRBJ2-7; D uncertain. In germline, CDR1 is SGHRS, CDR2 YFSETQ. The CDR3 length is 17 residues. The germline V and J ends were trimmed by 0 bases and 0 bases, with 16 bases remaining between them. CDR3 sequence reads: CASSLGASWFGSYEQYF. The CDR3 DNA is TGCGCCAGCAGCTTGGGGGCCAGCTGGTTCGGCTCCTACGAGCAGTACTTC.

The J gene is TRBJ1-1, the V gene TRBV6-2 or TRBV6-3, with D possibly being TRBD1 (5 bases). Germline loops: CDR1 MNHEY, CDR2 SVGEGT. V lost 7 bases, J lost 5 bases, and 20 bases lay in between. The CDR3 is 15 residues long. CDR3 DNA: TGTGCCAGCACCGGAAGGGGTCGGGGGGGGACTGAAGCTTTCTTT. This sequence encodes CASTGRGRGGTEAFF.

In this sample, this clonotype turned up a few times. V is TRBV6-4 and J is TRBJ2-5; 11 nucleotides match TRBD1. This CDR3 has 14 residues. Per germline, CDR1 MRHNA and CDR2 SNTAGT. V was clipped by 6 bases and J by 2 bases; unmatched bases: 2. In DNA, the CDR3 is TGTGCCAGCAGGGACAGGGGGCCACAAGAGACCCAGTACTTC. Translated, it gives CASRDRGPQETQYF.

The chain has TRBV7-9 and TRBJ2-1, with unresolved D. V lost 2 bases, J lost 4 bases, and 12 bases lay in between. The CDR3 consists of 15 residues. The germline V gene encodes CDR1 SEHNR and CDR2 FQNEAQ (reference sequence). The CDR3 loop reads CASSLTRSTYNEQFF. CDR3 coding DNA: TGTGCCAGCAGCTTAACCAGGTCTACATACAATGAGCAGTTCTTC.

This clonotype was counted a single time. The chain carries TRBV11-2 and TRBJ2-7, with D possibly matching TRBD1 (6 bases). V lost 5 bases, J lost 0 bases, and 11 bases lay in between. Germline CDR1 and CDR2: SGHAT and FQNNGV. This CDR3 comprises 14 residues. As DNA, the CDR3 is TGTGCCAGCAGCGCCAGGGGCGACTCCTACGAGCAGTACTTC. Translated: CASSARGDSYEQYF.

This clonotype was seen only a few times. The chain uses TRBV28 and TRBJ2-5; TRBD2 aligns across 13 bases. The length of the CDR3 is 16 residues. CDR1 and CDR2 (germline): MDHEN, SYDVKM. V shed 5 bases, J shed 5 bases, and the junction held 8 bases outside the gene matches. The CDR3 DNA reads as TGTGCCAGCAGTCCGATGGGACTAGCGGGATGGGAGACCCAGTACTTC. This gives the protein CASSPMGLAGWETQYF.

V usage is TRBV7-2 and J usage is TRBJ1-1, with a tentative D call TRBD1 (6 bases). Germline assignment: CDR1 SGHTA and CDR2 FQGNSA. V was trimmed by 5 bases and J by 4 bases, leaving 14 bases between them. CDR3 length equals 14 residues. The CDR3 spells CASSARGSSTEAFF. CDR3 sequence (DNA): TGTGCCAGCAGCGCCAGGGGTAGTAGCACTGAAGCTTTCTTT.

The J gene is TRBJ2-7, the V gene TRBV7-9; D is unclear. This CDR3 is built from 12 residues. V was pared by 1 base and J by 4 bases, with 5 bases between. The V gene's germline CDR1 is SEHNR and CDR2 FQNEAQ (reference sequence). In DNA form, the CDR3 reads TGTGCCAGCAGCTTAGTGGAGTACGAGCAGTACTTC. The encoded protein is CASSLVEYEQYF.

V and J are TRBV27 and TRBJ1-2, with a possible D match to TRBD1 (5 bases). Trimming stripped 6 bases from V and 5 bases from J, with 16 bases between. CDR3 length: 14 residues. Per the germline V gene, CDR1 is MNHEY and CDR2 is SMNVEV (reference sequence). The DNA of the CDR3 is TGTGCCAGCAGCCCTGGGGCGGTTAGGTATGGCTACACCTTC. Translation gives CASSPGAVRYGYTF.

This clonotype occurred a few times. The V and J genes are TRBV11-2 and TRBJ2-7, with 8 bases aligning to TRBD2. V lost 5 bases and J lost 0; bases outside the gene matches: 15. Looked up from germline, CDR1 is SGHAT and CDR2 is FQNNGV. The length of the CDR3 is 18 residues. The CDR3 DNA reads TGTGCCAGCAGCCATTTGGCCCTCGCGGGGGGTGGCTCCTACGAGCAGTACTTC. Translation: CASSHLALAGGGSYEQYF.

The chain combines TRBV20-1 with TRBJ2-4; TRBD2 aligns across 9 bases. CDR3 length: 20 residues. V was clipped by 3 bases and J by 0 bases; unmatched bases: 18. Germline V gene sequence: CDR1 DFQATT, CDR2 SNEGSKA (reference sequence). CDR3: CSASRERREGPLLAKNIQYF. The CDR3 DNA follows: TGCAGTGCTAGTAGGGAGCGGCGGGAGGGCCCCCTACTAGCCAAAAACATTCAGTACTTC.

V usage is TRBV7-2 and J usage is TRBJ2-7, with D possibly TRBD2 on 6 matching bases. The ends were cut back, 1 base at V and 6 bases at J, with 10 bases in the middle. Germline V gene lookup returns CDR1 SGHTA and CDR2 FQGNSA. The CDR3 loop spans 13 amino acids. The CDR3 DNA sequence: TGTGCCAGCAGCTTAGGGGGGGTCGTCGAGCAGTACTTC. Residues: CASSLGGVVEQYF.

V is TRBV5-1 and J is TRBJ1-2, with D perhaps TRBD1 (5 bases). The CDR3 has 16 residues. Per the germline V gene, CDR1 is SGHRS and CDR2 is YFSETQ. V was shortened by 5 bases and J by 4 bases, with 21 bases between the two germline ends. The CDR3 nucleotides are TGCGCCAGCAGTCTGGGACCCAGAGCCATCTTCTATGGCTACACCTTC. This translates into CASSLGPRAIFYGYTF. The full variable domain, completed using reference TRBV5-1 and TRBJ1-2, is KAGVTQTPRYLIKTRGQQVTLSCSPISGHRSVSWYQQTPGQGLQFLFEYFSETQRNKGNFPGRFSGRQFSNSRSEMNVSTLELGDSALYLCASSLGPRAIFYGYTFGSGTRLTVV.

The CDR3 sequence is CASSPLRETQYF. In DNA form, the CDR3 reads TGTGCCAGCAGCCCCTTAAGGGAGACCCAGTACTTC. The chain joins TRBV7-2 to TRBJ2-5; D is ambiguous. Trimming stripped 5 bases from V and 5 bases from J, with 9 bases between. Germline CDR1 and CDR2: SGHTA and FQGNSA. The length of the CDR3 is 12 residues.

The chain links TRBV7-2 to TRBJ2-3, with 15 positions matching TRBD2. Per the germline V gene, CDR1 is SGHTA and CDR2 is FQGNSA. This CDR3 region has 17 residues. Trimming cost V 5 bases and J 4 bases; bases outside gene matches: 7. Here the CDR3 reads CASSVAGTSGRSDTQYF. The DNA of the CDR3 is TGTGCCAGCAGCGTCGCCGGGACTAGCGGGAGGTCAGATACGCAGTATTTT.

The chain is built from TRBV6-4 and TRBJ2-1; TRBD2 is a possible D gene (6 bases). Per the germline V gene, CDR1 is MRHNA and CDR2 is SNTAGT. The CDR3 has 14 amino acids. Trimming removed 3 bases at V and 7 bases at J, with 13 bases between. In nucleotides, the CDR3 is TGTGCCAGCAGTGAGTTTGGGACTGAAAATGAGCAGTTCTTC. Its translation is CASSEFGTENEQFF.

This clonotype was picked up a small number of times. The chain links TRBV7-9 to TRBJ2-7; 8 nucleotides agree with TRBD1. The junction had 3 bases not matched to a gene; V was cut back by 0 bases and J by 2 bases. The CDR3 is 15 residues long. Per the germline V gene, CDR1 is SEHNR and CDR2 is FQNEAQ (reference sequence). As DNA, the CDR3 is TGTGCCAGCAGCTTAGCGACAGGGGTGGCCTACGAGCAGTACTTC. It specifies CASSLATGVAYEQYF.

This clonotype was found a few times. The chain combines TRBV20-1 with TRBJ1-1, with D tentatively TRBD1 (6 bases). Trimming pared 3 bases from V and 8 bases from J, leaving 13 bases between. The CDR3 runs 12 residues. Germline CDR1 is DFQATT and CDR2 is SNEGSKA (reference sequence). The CDR3 DNA is TGCAGTGCTAGCAGGGGCCCGGGGGAAGCTTTCTTT. Protein sequence: CSASRGPGEAFF.

This clonotype was found a few times. Written as DNA, the CDR3 is TGTGCCAGCAGCGCTAGCGGGAGCGCAGATACGCAGTATTTT. Translating gives CASSASGSADTQYF. The chain joins TRBV7-3 to TRBJ2-3; 10 nucleotides line up with TRBD2. The length of the CDR3 is 14 residues. The junction had 3 bases not matched to a gene; V was cut back by 5 bases and J by 4 bases. CDR1 and CDR2 from the germline V gene are SGHTA and FQGTGA.

The rearrangement uses TRBV30 and TRBJ1-2, with 9 bases matching TRBD1. This CDR3 is built from 14 residues. After removal of 3 bases from V and 4 bases from J, the junction contained 6 bases not matched to a gene. Germline V gene sequence: CDR1 GTSNPN, CDR2 SVGIG (reference sequence). As DNA, the CDR3 is TGTGCCTGGAGCCACGAGACAGGGGGCTATGGCTACACCTTC. As protein: CAWSHETGGYGYTF. Filled out from reference TRBV30 and TRBJ1-2, the complete variable domain reads SQTIHQWPATLVQPVGSPLSLECTVEGTSNPNLYWYRQAAGRGLQLLFYSVGIGQISSEVPQNLSASRPQDRQFILSSKKLLLSDSGFYLCAWSHETGGYGYTFGSGTRLTVV.

The chain carries TRBV19 and TRBJ1-3; D not certain. Germline V CDR1 and CDR2: LNHDA, SQIVND (reference sequence). V lost 2 bases to trimming and J lost 0 bases, with 8 bases between them. The CDR3 spans 15 residues. The CDR3 spells CASSILAGSGNTIYF. CDR3 DNA: TGTGCCAGTAGTATATTGGCAGGCTCTGGAAACACCATATATTTT.

This clonotype turned up a few times. The chain employs TRBV6-1 and TRBJ1-5; D possibly corresponds to TRBD1 (6 bases). Per the germline V gene, CDR1 is MNHNS and CDR2 is SASEGT. The CDR3 spans 17 residues. The germline V and J ends were trimmed by 6 bases and 0 bases, with 18 bases remaining between them. CDR3 coding DNA: TGTGCCAGCAGCCCCGCCGGGACAATCAATAGCAATCAGCCCCAGCATTTT. Translation: CASSPAGTINSNQPQHF.

This clonotype was detected a few times. J is TRBJ2-7 and V is TRBV6-2 or TRBV6-3; D tentatively reads TRBD1 or TRBD2 (5 bases each). CDR3 length equals 17 residues. Trimming cost V 5 bases and J 7 bases, with 27 bases left between them. Germline-derived CDR1 and CDR2 are MNHEY and SVGEGT. CDR3 bases: TGTGCCAGCAGTCCGCCATTTTGGACGGGCGCTTGGGGGGAGCAGTACTTC. Encoded protein: CASSPPFWTGAWGEQYF.

The chain joins TRBV2 to TRBJ2-3, with a weak D call TRBD2 (6 bases). V was trimmed by 8 bases and J by 5 bases, leaving 17 bases between them. Germline V lookup: CDR1 SNHLY, CDR2 FYNNEI. CDR3 length equals 14 residues. The CDR3 loop is CASGAYLEGDTQYF. The CDR3 bases are TGTGCCAGCGGGGCCTACCTGGAGGGAGATACGCAGTATTTT.

CDR3 amino acids: CASTTSTALNQPQHF. CDR3 DNA sequence: TGTGCCAGCACCACTTCGACAGCCCTGAATCAGCCCCAGCATTTT. The chain recombines TRBV28 with TRBJ1-5, with a tentative D call TRBD1 (5 bases). V dropped 7 bases and J dropped 4 bases, with 17 bases sitting between them. The CDR3 is made up of 15 amino acids. Germline V lookup: CDR1 MDHEN, CDR2 SYDVKM.